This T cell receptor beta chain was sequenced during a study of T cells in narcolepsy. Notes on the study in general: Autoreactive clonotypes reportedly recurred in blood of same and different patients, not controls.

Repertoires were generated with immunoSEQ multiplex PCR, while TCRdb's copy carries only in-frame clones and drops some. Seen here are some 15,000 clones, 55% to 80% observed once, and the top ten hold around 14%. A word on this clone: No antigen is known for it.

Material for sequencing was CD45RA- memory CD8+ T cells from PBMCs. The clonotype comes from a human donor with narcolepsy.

Written as DNA, the CDR3 is TGTGCCAGCGGCCAGGATGATCAGTACTTC. Translation: CASGQDDQYF. The chain joins TRBV2 to TRBJ2-5; no clear D gene. Trimming shortened V by 8 bases and J by 11 bases, and 12 bases separated the two germline ends. Germline V gene lookup returns CDR1 SNHLY and CDR2 FYNNEI. This CDR3 comprises 10 residues.